The 14 T cell receptor beta chains in this list originate from one sample, sequenced in a study of cytomegalovirus exposure and HLA in healthy donors. In the PCR, 60 Vbeta and 13 Jbeta primers were used. Here immunoSEQ multiplex PCR was the method, and the copy in TCRdb shows in-frame clones only, minus some. The data show approximately 160,000 clones, 70% to 80% seen once. The sample consisted of PBMCs. The receptors were sampled from a man aged 40-49 years in good health and CMV-seronegative.

This clone was picked up a small number of times. This CDR3 reads CASLAEWGLGANVLTF. Written as DNA, the CDR3 is TGTGCCAGCCTCGCGGAGTGGGGGCTTGGGGCCAACGTCCTGACTTTC. The V gene is TRBV2, the J gene TRBJ2-6; a weak D match, TRBD1 (6 bases). Looked up from germline, CDR1 is SNHLY and CDR2 is FYNNEI. V was clipped by 8 bases and J by 3 bases, with 17 bases between them. This CDR3 spans 16 amino acids. Looking up the rest from reference TRBV2 and TRBJ2-6 gives the full variable domain: EPEVTQTPSHQVTQMGQEVILRCVPISNHLYFYWYRQILGQKVEFLVSFYNNEISEKSEIFDDQFSVERPDGSNFTLKIRSTKLEDSAMYFCASLAEWGLGANVLTFGAGSRLTVL.

CDR3 coding DNA: TGTGCCAGCAGTTTATCTGATACGCAGTATTTT. This translates into CASSLSDTQYF. The V gene is TRBV25-1, the J gene TRBJ2-3; the D is unclear. This CDR3 has 11 residues. Germline values: CDR1 MGHDK, CDR2 SYGVNS. With 5 bases removed from V and 6 bases from J, the gap between germline ends came to 6 bases.

The rearrangement links TRBV7-2 to TRBJ1-2, with a weak D call TRBD1 (6 bases). Per germline, CDR1 SGHTA and CDR2 FQGNSA. V lost 3 bases and J lost 7, with 15 bases in between. The CDR3 sequence is 14 residues long. This chain's CDR3 is CASSFNPGEGGYTF. The CDR3 DNA reads as TGTGCCAGCAGCTTTAATCCAGGGGAGGGTGGCTACACCTTC.

This sequence joins TRBV29-1 and TRBJ1-5; 7 bases line up with TRBD1. Germline CDR1 is SQVTM and CDR2 is ANQGSEA. The CDR3 is 13 residues long. V trimming: 6 bases; J trimming: 5 bases; junction bases outside the gene matches: 7. The CDR3 protein is CSVGGGKDQPQHF. CDR3 DNA: TGCAGCGTAGGAGGGGGCAAGGATCAGCCCCAGCATTTT.

This chain connects TRBV18 to TRBJ2-5; 7 positions agree with TRBD1. The CDR3 totals 13 residues. J gave up 3 bases and V 4 bases, and 2 bases lay outside the gene matches. Germline V gene lookup returns CDR1 KGHSH and CDR2 LQKENI. CDR3 nucleotides: TGTGCCAGCTCACGGCAGGGGGAAGAGACCCAGTACTTC. Translation: CASSRQGEETQYF.

This chain connects TRBV10-3 to TRBJ2-7; 7 bases align to TRBD1. Germline CDR1 ENHRY, CDR2 SYGVKD. V shed 0 bases, J shed 7 bases, and the junction held 6 bases outside the gene matches. The CDR3 is made up of 14 amino acids. The CDR3 region is CAISESKGAREQYF. The CDR3 nucleotides read TGTGCCATCAGTGAGTCAAAGGGGGCCAGGGAGCAGTACTTC.

This clone was detected only a few times. Distinct nucleotide sequences in the sample also encode this CDR3. The chain recombines TRBV30 with TRBJ1-5; TRBD1 is a possible D gene (6 bases). The V end lost 0 bases, the J end lost 4 bases, and 13 bases lay between the germline ends. The CDR3 totals 15 residues. Per germline, CDR1 GTSNPN and CDR2 SVGIG (reference sequence). The CDR3, as DNA: TGTGCCTGGAGTGTACGGTCAGGGGTGAATCAGCCCCAGCATTTT. Translated, it gives CAWSVRSGVNQPQHF.

CDR3 loop: CASRLAGGPYNEQFF. Here the CDR3 DNA reads TGTGCCAGCAGGCTAGCGGGGGGACCCTACAATGAGCAGTTCTTC. The rearrangement joins TRBV11-2 to TRBJ2-1, with 11 bases that match TRBD2. This CDR3 region has 15 residues. After removal of 6 bases from V and 2 bases from J, the junction contained 3 bases not matched to a gene. Germline V gene data show CDR1 as SGHAT and CDR2 as FQNNGV.

This rearrangement joins TRBV7-9 to TRBJ2-7; 8 nucleotides align to TRBD2. The germline V gene has CDR1 SEHNR and CDR2 FQNEAQ (reference sequence). The J segment lost 6 bases and the V segment lost 1 base, leaving 5 bases of the junction unmatched. The CDR3 spans 14 residues. As DNA, the CDR3 is TGTGCCAGCAGCTTAGGGGGACTAGAGGTCGAGCAGTACTTC. Its translation is CASSLGGLEVEQYF.

The rearrangement links TRBV5-1 to TRBJ2-7; the match to TRBD1 covers 10 bases. Germline assignment: CDR1 SGHRS and CDR2 YFSETQ. The CDR3 totals 14 residues. Unmatched junction bases numbered 0, after V lost 0 bases and J lost 3 bases. The CDR3 DNA reads as TGCGCCAGCAGCTTGGGGACAGGGGGCTACGAGCAGTACTTC. As protein: CASSLGTGGYEQYF.

This clone has a single count. The rearrangement joins TRBV6-1 to TRBJ1-2; 7 bases are a match to TRBD1. The CDR3 contains 15 residues. Germline values: CDR1 MNHNS, CDR2 SASEGT. For the CDR3, the DNA is TGTGCAGCCGACGGGAAAGACAGGGTTAACTATGGCTACACCTTC. The encoded protein is CAADGKDRVNYGYTF.

The chain employs TRBV2 and TRBJ2-1; possible D gene TRBD2, 6 bases. CDR1 is SNHLY and CDR2 is FYNNEI in the germline V gene. The CDR3 has 14 residues. With 7 bases removed from V and 1 base from J, the gap between germline ends came to 11 bases. In DNA, the CDR3 is TGTGCCAGCACTTTGGGGGGATCCTACAATGAGCAGTTCTTC. Translating it yields CASTLGGSYNEQFF.

The gene calls are TRBV4-1 and TRBJ1-3; 10 nucleotides match TRBD1. This CDR3 comprises 15 residues. From germline, CDR1 is MGHRA and CDR2 YSYEKL. J gave up 3 bases and V 5 bases, and 4 bases lay outside the gene matches. CDR3 amino acids: CASSRRTGGGNTIYF. The DNA of the CDR3 is TGCGCCAGCAGCAGACGGACAGGGGGTGGAAACACCATATATTTT.

J is TRBJ2-7 and V is TRBV2; 7 nucleotides line up with TRBD1. The V gene's germline CDR1 is SNHLY and CDR2 FYNNEI. The CDR3 is 10 amino acids. As DNA, the CDR3 is TGTGCCAGCAGCATCGGGACAGCCCAAGTC. Translating gives CASSIGTAQV.